This TCR beta chain was observed in a study of T-cell memory formation after mild COVID-19. About the study: Largely donor-specific sequence clusters came from a couple of donors. Notes on the study in general: Largely, contracting CD4+ clones fell within CM and EM, and contracting CD8+ clones within EMRA. Second-wave clones reaching peak frequency on day 37 lacked confirmed SARS-CoV-2 specificity.

In its sample, this clonotype was seen a few times. Its antigen is as yet unknown. This CDR3 is built from 13 residues. Trimming cost V 6 bases and J 3 bases, with 15 bases left between them. Germline CDR1 DFQATT, CDR2 SNEGSKA (reference sequence). Amplification by 5'RACE using constant-segment primers produced TCR alpha and TCR beta cDNA libraries that carried sample barcodes and UMIs. A single record per CDR3 protein comes from TCRdb applying MiXCR to the 5' RACE reads. Of roughly 190,000 distinct CDR3 sequences in the sample, around 19% were seen once. The TCR sequence derives from an adult woman who had mild COVID-19 (a few samples of this study predate the infection). Cell type and time point are not known. This chain uses TRBV20-1 with TRBJ2-7; D ambiguous. The sequenced sample was PBMCs or a T cell subset sorted from them (not recorded which). The CDR3, as DNA: TGCAGTGCCGATGACTCCAAAGACTACGAGCAGTACTTC. Translation: CSADDSKDYEQYF.